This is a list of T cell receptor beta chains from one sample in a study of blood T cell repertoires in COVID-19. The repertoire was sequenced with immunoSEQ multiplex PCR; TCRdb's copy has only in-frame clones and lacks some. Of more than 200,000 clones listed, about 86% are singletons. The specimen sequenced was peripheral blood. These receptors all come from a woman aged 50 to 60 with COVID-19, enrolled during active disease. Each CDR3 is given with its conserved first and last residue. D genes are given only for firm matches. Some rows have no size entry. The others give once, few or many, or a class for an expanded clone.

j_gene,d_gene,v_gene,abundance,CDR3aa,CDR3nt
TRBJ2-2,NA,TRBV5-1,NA,CASSLSLPGGELFF,TGCGCCAGCAGCTTAAGCCTACCGGGCGGGGAGCTGTTTTTT
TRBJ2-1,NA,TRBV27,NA,CASSFTGGGEQFF,TGTGCCAGCAGTTTTACCGGCGGTGGTGAGCAGTTCTTC
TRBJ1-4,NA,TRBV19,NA,CASMGRANEKLFF,TGTGCCAGTATGGGGAGGGCTAATGAAAAACTGTTTTTT
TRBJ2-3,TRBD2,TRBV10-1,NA,CASSKRGVTDTQYF,TGCGCCAGCAGCAAGCGGGGGGTCACAGATACGCAGTATTTT
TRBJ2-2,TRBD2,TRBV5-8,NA,CASSLAPASGGDTGELFF,TGTGCCAGCAGCTTGGCCCCCGCTAGCGGGGGAGACACCGGGGAGCTGTTTTTT
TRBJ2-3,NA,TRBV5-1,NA,CASSSAQGTQYF,TGCGCCAGCAGCTCAGCTCAGGGTACGCAGTATTTT
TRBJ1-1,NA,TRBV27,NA,CASSPGSPGNTEAFF,TGTGCCAGCAGCCCCGGGAGCCCCGGGAACACTGAAGCTTTCTTT
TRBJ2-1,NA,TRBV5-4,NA,CASSLTGGPPNEQFF,TGTGCCAGCAGCTTAACGGGGGGCCCCCCTAATGAGCAGTTCTTC
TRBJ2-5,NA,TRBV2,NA,CASSETRGKTQYF,TGTGCCAGCAGTGAGACTAGAGGAAAGACCCAGTACTTC
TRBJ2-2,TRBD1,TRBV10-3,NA,CATRSGQGGTGELFF,TGTGCCACCCGCTCGGGACAGGGAGGGACTGGGGAGCTGTTTTTT
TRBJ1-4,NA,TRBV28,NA,CASSLEGTLNEKLFF,TGTGCCAGCAGTTTAGAGGGGACTCTTAATGAAAAACTGTTTTTT
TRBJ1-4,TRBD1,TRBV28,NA,CASIGGVREKLFF,TGTGCCAGCATAGGGGGCGTTAGGGAAAAACTGTTTTTT
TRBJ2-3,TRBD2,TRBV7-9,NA,CASSLRASGLTSTDTQYF,TGTGCCAGCAGCTTAAGGGCTAGCGGGCTGACCAGCACAGATACGCAGTATTTT
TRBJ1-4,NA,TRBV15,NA,CATSRVIPGEKLFF,TGTGCCACCAGCAGAGTGATTCCGGGTGAAAAACTGTTTTTT
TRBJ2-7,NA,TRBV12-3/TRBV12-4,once,CASNGPGDEQYF,TGTGCCAGCAACGGACCAGGGGACGAGCAGTACTTC
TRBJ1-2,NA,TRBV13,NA,CASSLNDGYTF,TGTGCCAGCAGCCTAAACGATGGCTACACCTTC
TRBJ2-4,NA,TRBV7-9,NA,CASSTGTLKNIQYF,TGTGCCAGCAGCACCGGGACACTAAAAAACATTCAGTACTTC
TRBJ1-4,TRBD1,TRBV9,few,CASSARSGQGGEKLFF,TGTGCCAGCAGCGCCCGCTCGGGACAGGGAGGAGAAAAACTGTTTTTT
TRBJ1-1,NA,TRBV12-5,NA,CASGLAPDTEAFF,TGTGCTAGTGGTTTGGCACCGGACACTGAAGCTTTCTTT
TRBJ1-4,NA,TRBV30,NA,CAWSVGNSQGEKLFF,TGTGCCTGGAGTGTAGGGAACTCCCAGGGGGAAAAACTGTTTTTT
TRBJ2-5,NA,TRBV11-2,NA,CASSSAFRTGEETQYF,TGTGCCAGCAGCTCTGCCTTCAGGACTGGCGAAGAGACCCAGTACTTC
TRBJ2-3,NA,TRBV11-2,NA,CASSLPDYTDTQYF,TGTGCCAGCAGCCTGCCGGACTACACAGATACGCAGTATTTT
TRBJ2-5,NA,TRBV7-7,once,CASSPDTQETQYF,TGTGCCAGCAGCCCGGACACCCAAGAGACCCAGTACTTC
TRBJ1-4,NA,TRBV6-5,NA,CASSILRVEKLFF,TGTGCCAGCAGTATCTTGAGGGTTGAAAAACTGTTTTTT
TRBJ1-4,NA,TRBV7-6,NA,CASSLNGVGEVYEKLFF,TGTGCCAGCAGCTTAAACGGAGTAGGGGAAGTATACGAAAAACTGTTTTTT
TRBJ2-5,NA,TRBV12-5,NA,CASGSGPGGQETQYF,TGTGCTAGTGGTTCCGGGCCCGGGGGCCAAGAGACCCAGTACTTC
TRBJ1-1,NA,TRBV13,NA,CASSLYPLVGAPNTEAFF,TGTGCCAGCAGCTTATATCCGCTTGTAGGAGCTCCGAACACTGAAGCTTTCTTT
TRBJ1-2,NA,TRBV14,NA,CASSQGAIPIYTF,TGTGCCAGCAGCCAAGGTGCAATTCCTATCTACACCTTC
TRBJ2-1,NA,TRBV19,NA,CASSLQWGPEQFF,TGTGCCAGTAGTCTGCAATGGGGGCCTGAGCAGTTCTTC
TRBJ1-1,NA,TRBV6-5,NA,CASGGYTEAFF,TGTGCCAGCGGAGGGTACACTGAAGCTTTCTTT
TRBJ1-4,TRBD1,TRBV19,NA,CASSDRTGLNEKLFF,TGTGCCAGTAGTGATCGGACAGGGCTTAATGAAAAACTGTTTTTT
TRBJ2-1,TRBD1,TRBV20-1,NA,CSASVGGVQFF,TGCAGTGCTTCAGTAGGGGGCGTGCAGTTCTTC
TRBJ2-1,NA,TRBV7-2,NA,CASSLKGQTYNEQFF,TGTGCCAGCAGCTTAAAAGGACAGACCTACAATGAGCAGTTCTTC
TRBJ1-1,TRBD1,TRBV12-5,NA,CASGPDRGEAFF,TGTGCTAGTGGCCCCGACAGGGGGGAAGCTTTCTTT
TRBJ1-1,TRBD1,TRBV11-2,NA,CASSLASQGYRNTEAFF,TGTGCCAGCAGCTTAGCGTCACAGGGGTATAGGAACACTGAAGCTTTCTTT
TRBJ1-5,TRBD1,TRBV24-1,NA,CATSRTGSGNQPQHF,TGTGCCACCAGTCGGACAGGGTCGGGCAATCAGCCCCAGCATTTT
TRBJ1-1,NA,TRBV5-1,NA,CASSRVVNTEAFF,TGCGCCAGCAGCCGAGTTGTGAACACTGAAGCTTTCTTT
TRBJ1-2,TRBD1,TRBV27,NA,CASSRNDRGSNYGYTF,TGTGCCAGCAGCCGGAACGACAGGGGTTCTAACTATGGCTACACCTTC
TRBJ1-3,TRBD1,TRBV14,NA,CASSLFRGAGNTIYF,TGTGCCAGCAGCCTCTTCAGGGGGGCTGGAAACACCATATATTTT
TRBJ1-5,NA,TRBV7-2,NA,CASSLASTAKNQPQHF,TGTGCCAGCAGCTTAGCGTCGACAGCCAAGAACCAGCCCCAGCATTTT
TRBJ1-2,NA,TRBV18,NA,CASSPGAGKRSNYGYTF,TGTGCCAGCTCACCAGGGGCAGGGAAAAGGTCTAACTATGGCTACACCTTC
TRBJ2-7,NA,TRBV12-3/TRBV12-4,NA,CASSSTGSYEQYF,TGTGCCAGCAGTTCAACAGGGTCCTACGAGCAGTACTTC
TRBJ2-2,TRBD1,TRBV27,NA,CASSLSAHTGVTTGELFF,TGTGCCAGCAGTTTATCGGCCCACACAGGGGTGACAACCGGGGAGCTGTTTTTT
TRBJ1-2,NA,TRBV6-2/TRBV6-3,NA,CASSSQGVTRGYTF,TGTGCCAGCAGTTCACAGGGTGTAACGCGGGGCTACACCTTC
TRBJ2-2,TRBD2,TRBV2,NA,CASTSGGNTGELFF,TGTGCCAGCACTAGCGGGGGGAACACCGGGGAGCTGTTTTTT
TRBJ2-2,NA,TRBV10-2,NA,CASSGTVLTGELFF,TGCGCCAGCAGTGGGACAGTGCTCACCGGGGAGCTGTTTTTT
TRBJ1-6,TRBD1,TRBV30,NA,CAWSLNRGQGNSPLHF,TGTGCCTGGAGTTTAAATAGGGGGCAAGGGAATTCACCCCTCCACTTT
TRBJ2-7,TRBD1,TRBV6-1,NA,CASSERDRVWEQYF,TGTGCCAGCAGTGAAAGGGACAGGGTGTGGGAGCAGTACTTC
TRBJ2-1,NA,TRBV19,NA,CASIQPPGNEQFF,TGTGCCAGTATCCAACCCCCGGGGAATGAGCAGTTCTTC
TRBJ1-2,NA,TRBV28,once,CASTLGYGDGYTF,TGTGCCAGCACCTTAGGTTACGGGGATGGCTACACCTTC
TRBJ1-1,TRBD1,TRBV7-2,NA,CASSQAGGAAEAFF,TGTGCCAGCAGCCAGGCAGGGGGCGCCGCTGAAGCTTTCTTT
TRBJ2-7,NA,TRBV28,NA,CASSRGYEQYF,TGTGCCAGCTCGCGGGGCTACGAGCAGTACTTC
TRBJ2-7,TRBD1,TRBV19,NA,CASSMGQGQGYEQYF,TGTGCCAGTAGTATGGGACAGGGCCAGGGCTACGAGCAGTACTTC
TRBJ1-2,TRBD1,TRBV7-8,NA,CASSLPGRDRGNYGYTF,TGTGCCAGCAGCTTACCCGGCCGTGACAGGGGGAACTATGGCTACACCTTC
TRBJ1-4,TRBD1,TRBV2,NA,CASSRTGEKLFF,TGTGCCAGCAGTAGGACAGGAGAAAAACTGTTTTTT